This is a list of T cell receptor beta chains from one sample in a study of blood T cell repertoires in COVID-19. Clones were read by immunoSEQ multiplex PCR, and TCRdb kept only the in-frame ones, dropping some. Seen here are 300,000 to 450,000 clones, 89% observed once, and the top ten hold 3% to 4.5%. Sequencing input: peripheral blood. The receptor set was obtained from a woman aged 55 to 70 with COVID-19, enrolled during active disease. CDR3s include the opening cysteine and the closing phenylalanine or tryptophan. Each record gives: CDR3 protein, CDR3 DNA, clone size, D gene, J gene, V gene. The D gene is left open where the match is weak. The size field is filled for only some rows; it gives once, few, many or a size class.

CASSPGLAGGAPSYEQYF | TGTGCCAGCAGCCCGGGACTAGCGGGGGGAGCCCCCTCCTACGAGCAGTACTTC | NA | TRBD2 | TRBJ2-7 | TRBV4-2
CASRGPGDTIYF | TGCGCCAGCAGGGGTCCGGGGGACACCATATATTTT | NA | NA | TRBJ1-3 | TRBV5-1
CASSEAGGTYEQYF | TGTGCCAGCAGTGAGGCAGGGGGCACCTACGAGCAGTACTTC | few | TRBD1 | TRBJ2-7 | TRBV2
CASSFSQGARPQHF | TGTGCCAGCAGCTTTTCGCAGGGGGCCCGGCCCCAGCATTTT | few | TRBD1 | TRBJ1-5 | TRBV7-9
CASSFGQALTDTQYF | TGTGCCAGCAGCTTCGGACAGGCCCTCACAGATACGCAGTATTTT | once | TRBD1 | TRBJ2-3 | TRBV5-4
CATSGFGGGGTDTQYF | TGTGCCACCAGTGGGTTCGGGGGAGGGGGCACAGATACGCAGTATTTT | once | TRBD2 | TRBJ2-3 | TRBV24-1
CASSPHPGLAGLYEQYF | TGTGCCAGTAGCCCACACCCCGGGCTAGCGGGGCTCTACGAGCAGTACTTC | NA | TRBD2 | TRBJ2-7 | TRBV19
CASSFGTSGLGETQYF | TGTGCCAGCAGCTTCGGGACTAGCGGATTGGGAGAGACCCAGTACTTC | NA | TRBD2 | TRBJ2-5 | TRBV5-4
CASRLVATDTQYF | TGTGCCAGCAGACTAGTTGCCACAGATACGCAGTATTTT | NA | NA | TRBJ2-3 | TRBV5-4
CASSSLDGTGARHQHF | TGTGCCAGCAGTTCACTTGACGGGACAGGGGCCCGACACCAGCATTTT | NA | TRBD1 | TRBJ1-5 | TRBV7-9
CASSYSRGDTEAFF | TGTGCCAGCAGTTACTCACGGGGTGACACTGAAGCTTTCTTT | NA | NA | TRBJ1-1 | TRBV6-2/TRBV6-3
CSAKGNEAFF | TGCAGTGCTAAGGGGAACGAAGCTTTCTTT | once | NA | TRBJ1-1 | TRBV20-1
CSAQGRIF | TGCAGTGCTCAGGGGCGGATTTTT | once | NA | TRBJ1-4 | TRBV20-1
CASSWDSFNYGYTF | TGCGCCAGCAGCTGGGACAGCTTTAACTATGGCTACACCTTC | NA | TRBD1 | TRBJ1-2 | TRBV5-1
CASSFQGAYTEAFF | TGTGCCAGCAGCTTCCAGGGTGCGTACACTGAAGCTTTCTTT | NA | NA | TRBJ1-1 | TRBV11-1
CASSGTGRADEQYF | TGCGCCAGCAGCGGGACAGGGCGCGCTGACGAGCAGTACTTC | once | TRBD1 | TRBJ2-7 | TRBV5-1
CASSPRGGQVAYGYTF | TGTGCCAGCAGCCCAAGAGGAGGTCAGGTGGCCTATGGCTACACCTTC | NA | NA | TRBJ1-2 | TRBV3-1/TRBV3-2
CASSYGTATYYGYTF | TGTGCCAGCAGTTACGGGACAGCTACCTACTATGGCTACACCTTC | NA | TRBD1 | TRBJ1-2 | TRBV6-5
CASSLAGPQGQFF | TGTGCCAGCAGCTTGGCAGGGCCCCAAGGGCAGTTCTTC | NA | NA | TRBJ2-1 | TRBV5-5
CASRPGENTEAFF | TGTGCCAGCAGGCCCGGGGAGAACACTGAAGCTTTCTTT | few | NA | TRBJ1-1 | TRBV25-1
CAWRGTGSNSPLHF | TGTGCCTGGAGGGGGACAGGGTCGAATTCACCCCTCCACTTT | NA | TRBD1 | TRBJ1-6 | TRBV30
CASSLTASPGAQHF | TGTGCCAGCAGCTTGACAGCTTCTCCTGGAGCCCAGCATTTT | NA | NA | TRBJ1-5 | TRBV9
CASSMGTGGSSTEAFF | TGTGCCAGTAGTATGGGGACGGGGGGTTCCAGCACTGAAGCTTTCTTT | NA | NA | TRBJ1-1 | TRBV19
CASSLVREGGYTF | TGTGCCAGCAGTTTAGTTCGGGAAGGCGGCTACACCTTC | NA | NA | TRBJ1-2 | TRBV12-3/TRBV12-4
CASSLDGGPLSNQPQHF | TGCGCCAGCAGCTTGGATGGGGGCCCCTTAAGCAATCAGCCCCAGCATTTT | NA | NA | TRBJ1-5 | TRBV5-1
CASSQDLERGGIHEQYF | TGTGCCAGCAGCCAAGATCTCGAGCGGGGGGGCATTCACGAGCAGTACTTC | NA | TRBD2 | TRBJ2-7 | TRBV4-2
CATSDTSTGGPFHQPQHF | TGTGCCACCAGTGATACTTCGACAGGGGGTCCCTTCCATCAGCCCCAGCATTTT | NA | TRBD1 | TRBJ1-5 | TRBV24-1
CASSYGPNQPQHF | TGTGCCAGCAGCTACGGTCCCAATCAGCCCCAGCATTTT | NA | NA | TRBJ1-5 | TRBV5-6
CASGGWGQGSYEQYF | TGTGCCAGCGGGGGGTGGGGACAGGGTTCCTACGAGCAGTACTTC | once | TRBD1 | TRBJ2-7 | TRBV2
CASSLRGATPQYF | TGTGCCAGCAGCTTAAGAGGAGCCACACCCCAGTATTTT | NA | NA | TRBJ2-3 | TRBV7-3
CSVVGGRDYGYTF | TGCAGCGTAGTGGGGGGGCGAGACTATGGCTACACCTTC | NA | NA | TRBJ1-2 | TRBV29-1
CASVTSGGLGEAFF | TGTGCCAGCGTAACCTCAGGGGGTCTAGGTGAAGCTTTCTTT | NA | TRBD1 | TRBJ1-1 | TRBV6-5
CASSIGTVKETQYF | TGTGCCAGCAGTATCGGGACAGTCAAAGAGACCCAGTACTTC | once | TRBD1 | TRBJ2-5 | TRBV3-1/TRBV3-2
CASSTTRGSEQYF | TGTGCCAGCAGTACCACCCGGGGGTCCGAGCAGTACTTC | NA | NA | TRBJ2-7 | TRBV12-3/TRBV12-4
CASSVGAGGRPPGNTQYF | TGTGCCAGCAGCGTAGGAGCGGGGGGTCGTCCTCCGGGTAATACGCAGTATTTT | NA | TRBD2 | TRBJ2-3 | TRBV9
CASSNPGQVSYEQYF | TGTGCCAGCAGCAATCCGGGACAGGTTTCCTACGAGCAGTACTTC | NA | TRBD1 | TRBJ2-7 | TRBV7-9
CASSQDRAGGRNEKLFF | TGCGCCAGCAGCCAAGACCGAGCGGGGGGACGAAATGAAAAACTGTTTTTT | NA | NA | TRBJ1-4 | TRBV4-1
CASSIDGGNSPLHF | TGTGCCAGTAGTATAGATGGAGGGAATTCACCCCTCCACTTT | NA | NA | TRBJ1-6 | TRBV19
CASSDEVVSYEQYF | TGTGCCAGCAGTGACGAGGTCGTTTCCTACGAGCAGTACTTC | NA | NA | TRBJ2-7 | TRBV2
CAIRSPGQGARFSEQFF | TGTGCCATCAGATCGCCGGGACAGGGGGCCCGTTTTTCTGAGCAGTTCTTC | NA | TRBD1 | TRBJ2-1 | TRBV10-3
CASSAGNSPLHF | TGTGCCAGCAGCGCGGGAAATTCACCCCTCCACTTT | NA | NA | TRBJ1-6 | TRBV13
CASSLSLALSTDTQYF | TGTGCCAGCAGCTTAAGTCTAGCGTTAAGCACAGATACGCAGTATTTT | NA | NA | TRBJ2-3 | TRBV7-3
CASSPAGNTGELFF | TGTGCCAGCAGCCCCGCCGGGAACACCGGGGAGCTGTTTTTT | NA | NA | TRBJ2-2 | TRBV7-9
CASKGDGYTF | TGTGCCAGCAAAGGGGATGGCTACACCTTC | NA | NA | TRBJ1-2 | TRBV6-5
CASSPPGQMETQYF | TGTGCCAGCTCACCACCAGGACAAATGGAGACCCAGTACTTC | NA | NA | TRBJ2-5 | TRBV18
CAWSRTGGAFF | TGTGCCTGGAGTAGGACAGGTGGCGCTTTCTTT | NA | TRBD1 | TRBJ1-1 | TRBV30
CASSLVGRLAENEQFF | TGTGCCAGCAGCTTAGTAGGGAGGCTAGCGGAGAATGAGCAGTTCTTC | once | TRBD2 | TRBJ2-1 | TRBV7-2
CASSLVGAEQYF | TGTGCCAGCAGCCTTGTAGGGGCCGAGCAGTACTTC | NA | NA | TRBJ2-7 | TRBV14
CASSYGTGNRDTEAFF | TGTGCCAGCAGTTACGGGACAGGGAACAGGGACACTGAAGCTTTCTTT | NA | TRBD1 | TRBJ1-1 | TRBV28
CASSQRGGAGNTIYF | TGTGCCAGCAGCCAAAGGGGGGGGGCTGGAAACACCATATATTTT | NA | NA | TRBJ1-3 | TRBV14
CASSGQGRGAIHEQYF | TGTGCCAGCAGTGGTCAGGGGCGGGGGGCCATCCACGAGCAGTACTTC | NA | TRBD2 | TRBJ2-7 | TRBV6-1
CASSVGQVNTEAFF | TGTGCCAGCAGCGTGGGACAGGTGAACACTGAAGCTTTCTTT | NA | TRBD1 | TRBJ1-1 | TRBV9
CASSLRRSSYNEQFF | TGTGCCAGCAGCCTCCGTCGCAGCTCCTACAATGAGCAGTTCTTC | NA | NA | TRBJ2-1 | TRBV3-1/TRBV3-2
CASSSTGDPSYEQYF | TGCGCCAGCAGCTCAACGGGAGATCCATCCTACGAGCAGTACTTC | NA | NA | TRBJ2-7 | TRBV5-1
CASSRQGKGDTQYF | TGTGCCAGCAGCCGACAGGGGAAAGGAGATACGCAGTATTTT | NA | TRBD1 | TRBJ2-3 | TRBV6-6
CASSFDFFDGNGYTF | TGTGCCAGCAGCTTTGACTTCTTCGACGGGAATGGCTACACCTTC | NA | NA | TRBJ1-2 | TRBV11-2